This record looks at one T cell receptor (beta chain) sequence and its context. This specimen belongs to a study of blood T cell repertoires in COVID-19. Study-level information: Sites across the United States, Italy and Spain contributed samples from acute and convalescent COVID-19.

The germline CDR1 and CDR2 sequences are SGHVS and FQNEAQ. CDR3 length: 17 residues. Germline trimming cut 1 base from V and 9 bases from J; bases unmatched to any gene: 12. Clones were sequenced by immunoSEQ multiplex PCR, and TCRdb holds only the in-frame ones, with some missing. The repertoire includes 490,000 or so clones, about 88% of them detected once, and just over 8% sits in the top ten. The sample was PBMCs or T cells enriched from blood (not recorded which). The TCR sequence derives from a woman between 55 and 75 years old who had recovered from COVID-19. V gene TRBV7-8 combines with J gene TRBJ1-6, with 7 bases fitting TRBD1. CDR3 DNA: TGTGCCAGCAGCTTAGATTACGGCGACAGGGCGAGTTCACCCCTCCACTTT. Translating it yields CASSLDYGDRASSPLHF.